This entry concerns a single T cell receptor beta chain. CDR1 LNHDA and CDR2 SQIVND come from the germline V gene (reference sequence). With V trimmed by 4 bases and J by 3 bases, 8 bases remained unmatched. The CDR3 runs to 15 residues. This record belongs to a study of T cell changes during pregnancy in multiple sclerosis. The method was immunoSEQ multiplex PCR; TCRdb's version includes in-frame clones alone and lacks a portion of them. The data hold about 62,000 clones, with approximately 92% observed a single time. The rearrangement links TRBV19 to TRBJ1-2; 7 bases align to TRBD1. This sequence was found in a female donor in good health, enrolled as a control in a pregnancy study. The sequencing here drew on peripheral blood, taken in the second trimester of pregnancy. This CDR3 is CASSTRRQGHYGYTF. In nucleotides, the CDR3 is TGTGCCAGTAGTACGAGGAGACAGGGCCACTATGGCTACACCTTC. Supplemented by reference TRBV19 and TRBJ1-2, the full variable domain reads DGGITQSPKYLFRKEGQNVTLSCEQNLNHDAMYWYRQDPGQGLRLIYYSQIVNDFQKGDIAEGYSVSREKKESFPLTVTSAQKNPTAFYLCASSTRRQGHYGYTFGSGTRLTVV.